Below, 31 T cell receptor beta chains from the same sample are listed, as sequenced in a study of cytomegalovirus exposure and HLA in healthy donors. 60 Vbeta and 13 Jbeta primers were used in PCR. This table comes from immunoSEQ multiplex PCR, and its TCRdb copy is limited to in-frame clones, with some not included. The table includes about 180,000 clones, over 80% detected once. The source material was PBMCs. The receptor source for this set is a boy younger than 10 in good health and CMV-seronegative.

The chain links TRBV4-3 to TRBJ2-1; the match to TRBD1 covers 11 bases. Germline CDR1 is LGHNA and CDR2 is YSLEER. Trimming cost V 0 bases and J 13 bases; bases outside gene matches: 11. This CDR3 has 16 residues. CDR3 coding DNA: TGCGCCAGCAGCCAAGATTGGACAGGGGGCCCCGGGGGACAGTTCTTC. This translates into CASSQDWTGGPGGQFF.

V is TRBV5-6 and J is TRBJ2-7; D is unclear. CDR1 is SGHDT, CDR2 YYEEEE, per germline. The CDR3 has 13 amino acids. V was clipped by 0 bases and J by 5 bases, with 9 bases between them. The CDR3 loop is CASSLGRLDEQYF. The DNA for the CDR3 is TGTGCCAGCAGCTTGGGACGACTCGACGAGCAGTACTTC. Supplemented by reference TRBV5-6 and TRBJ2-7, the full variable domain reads DAGVTQSPTHLIKTRGQQVTLRCSPKSGHDTVSWYQQALGQGPQFIFQYYEEEERQRGNFPDRFSGHQFPNYSSELNVNALLLGDSALYLCASSLGRLDEQYFGPGTRLTVT.

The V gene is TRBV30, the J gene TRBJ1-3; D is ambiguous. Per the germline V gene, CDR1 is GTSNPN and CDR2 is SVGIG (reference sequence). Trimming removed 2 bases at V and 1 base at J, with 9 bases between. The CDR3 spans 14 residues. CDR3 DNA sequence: TGTGCCTGGAGTCGGGGAATTTCTGGAAACACCATATATTTT. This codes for CAWSRGISGNTIYF.

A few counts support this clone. As DNA, the CDR3 is TGCGCCAGCAGCCAAGGTTCTCGTGGGGCGGCCAGGTCAGATACGCAGTATTTT. It yields the protein CASSQGSRGAARSDTQYF. The chain has TRBV4-1 and TRBJ2-3; D might be TRBD1 (5 bases). Trimming shortened V by 1 base and J by 4 bases, and 21 bases separated the two germline ends. The CDR3 has 18 residues. The germline CDR1 and CDR2 sequences are MGHRA and YSYEKL.

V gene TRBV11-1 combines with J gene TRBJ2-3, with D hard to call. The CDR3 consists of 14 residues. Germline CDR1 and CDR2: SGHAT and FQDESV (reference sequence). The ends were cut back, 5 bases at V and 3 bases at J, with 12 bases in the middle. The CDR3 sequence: CASSPGLSTDTQYF. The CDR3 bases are TGTGCCAGCAGCCCTGGTCTATCAACAGATACGCAGTATTTT.

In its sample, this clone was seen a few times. The CDR3 DNA follows: TGTGCCAGCAGGGTGACAGGGAAGGCAAACTATGGCTACACCTTC. This codes for CASRVTGKANYGYTF. This chain joins TRBV6-5 and TRBJ1-2; the match to TRBD1 covers 7 bases. Germline CDR1 MNHEY, CDR2 SVGAGI. This CDR3 has 15 amino acids. V lost 6 bases and J lost 2; bases outside the gene matches: 9.

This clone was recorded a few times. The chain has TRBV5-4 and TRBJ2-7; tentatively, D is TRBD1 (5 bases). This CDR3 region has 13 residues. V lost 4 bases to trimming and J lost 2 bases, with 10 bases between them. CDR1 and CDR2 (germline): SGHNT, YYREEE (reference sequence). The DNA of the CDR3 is TGTGCCAGCAGCGACAGAAGGACCTACGAGCAGTACGTC. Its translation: CASSDRRTYEQYV.

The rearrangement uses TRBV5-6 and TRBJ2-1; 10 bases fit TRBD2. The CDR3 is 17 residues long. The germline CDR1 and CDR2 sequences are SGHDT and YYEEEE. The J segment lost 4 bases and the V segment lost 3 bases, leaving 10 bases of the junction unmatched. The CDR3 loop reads CASSSPRGLAQYNEQFF. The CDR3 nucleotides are TGTGCCAGCAGCTCCCCGCGGGGACTAGCGCAATACAATGAGCAGTTCTTC. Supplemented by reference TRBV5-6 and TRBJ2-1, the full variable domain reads DAGVTQSPTHLIKTRGQQVTLRCSPKSGHDTVSWYQQALGQGPQFIFQYYEEEERQRGNFPDRFSGHQFPNYSSELNVNALLLGDSALYLCASSSPRGLAQYNEQFFGPGTRLTVL.

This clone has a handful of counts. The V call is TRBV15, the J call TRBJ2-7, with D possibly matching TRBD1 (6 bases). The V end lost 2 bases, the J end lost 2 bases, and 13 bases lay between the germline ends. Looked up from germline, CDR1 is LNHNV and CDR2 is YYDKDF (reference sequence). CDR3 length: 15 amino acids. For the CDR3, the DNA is TGTGCCACCAGCAGACCCTCCGGGACAACCTACGAGCAGTACTTC. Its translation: CATSRPSGTTYEQYF.

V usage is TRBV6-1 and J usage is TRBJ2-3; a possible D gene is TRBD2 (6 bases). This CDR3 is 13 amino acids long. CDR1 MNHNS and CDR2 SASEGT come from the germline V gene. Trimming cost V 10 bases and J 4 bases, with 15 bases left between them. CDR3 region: CATRGSGPDTQYF. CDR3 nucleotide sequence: TGTGCCACCAGAGGAAGCGGGCCAGATACGCAGTATTTT.

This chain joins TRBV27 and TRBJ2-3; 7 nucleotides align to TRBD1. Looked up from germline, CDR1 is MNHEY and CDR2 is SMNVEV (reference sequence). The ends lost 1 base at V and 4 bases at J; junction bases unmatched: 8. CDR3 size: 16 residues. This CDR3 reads CASSLLGTVSSDTQYF. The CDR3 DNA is TGTGCCAGCAGTTTATTGGGGACAGTATCTTCAGATACGCAGTATTTT.

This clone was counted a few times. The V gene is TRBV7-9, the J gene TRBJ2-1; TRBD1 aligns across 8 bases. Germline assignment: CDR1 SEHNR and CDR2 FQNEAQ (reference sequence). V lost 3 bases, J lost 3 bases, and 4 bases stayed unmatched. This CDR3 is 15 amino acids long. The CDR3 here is CASSFPDRGYNEQFF. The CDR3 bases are TGTGCCAGCAGCTTTCCCGACAGGGGCTACAATGAGCAGTTCTTC.

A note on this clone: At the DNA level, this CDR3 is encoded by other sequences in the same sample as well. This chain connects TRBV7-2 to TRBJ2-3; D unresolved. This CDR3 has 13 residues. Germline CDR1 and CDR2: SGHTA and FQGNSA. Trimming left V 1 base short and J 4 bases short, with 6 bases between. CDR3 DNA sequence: TGTGCCAGCAGCTTAGGTCTAGCAGATACGCAGTATTTT. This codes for CASSLGLADTQYF. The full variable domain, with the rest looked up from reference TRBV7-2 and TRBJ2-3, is GAGVSQSPSNKVTEKGKDVELRCDPISGHTALYWYRQSLGQGLEFLIYFQGNSAPDKSGLPSDRFSAERTGGSVSTLTIQRTQQEDSAVYLCASSLGLADTQYFGPGTRLTVL.

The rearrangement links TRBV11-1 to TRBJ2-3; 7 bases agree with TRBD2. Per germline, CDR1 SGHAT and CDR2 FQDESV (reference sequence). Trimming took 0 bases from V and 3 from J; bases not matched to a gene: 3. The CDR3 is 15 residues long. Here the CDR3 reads CASSLAGGPTDTQYF. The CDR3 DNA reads TGTGCCAGCAGCTTAGCGGGAGGGCCTACAGATACGCAGTATTTT.

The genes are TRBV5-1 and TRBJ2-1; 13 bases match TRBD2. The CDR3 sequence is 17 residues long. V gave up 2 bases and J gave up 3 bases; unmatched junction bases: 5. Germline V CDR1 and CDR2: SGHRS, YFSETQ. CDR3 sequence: CASSFAGLAGVYNEQFF. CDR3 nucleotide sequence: TGCGCCAGCAGCTTCGCCGGACTAGCGGGAGTCTACAATGAGCAGTTCTTC.

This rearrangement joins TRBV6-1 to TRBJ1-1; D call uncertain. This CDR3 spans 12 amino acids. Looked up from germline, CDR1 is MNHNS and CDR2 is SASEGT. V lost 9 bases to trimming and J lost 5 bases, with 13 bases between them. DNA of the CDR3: TGTGCCAGTCACCTGGGAGGAACTGAAGCTTTCTTT. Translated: CASHLGGTEAFF.

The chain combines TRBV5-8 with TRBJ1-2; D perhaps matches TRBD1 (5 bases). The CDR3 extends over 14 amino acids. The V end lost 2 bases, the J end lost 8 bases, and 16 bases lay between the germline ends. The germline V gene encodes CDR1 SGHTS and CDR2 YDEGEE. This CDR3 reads CASSLTDSFGGYTF. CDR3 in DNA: TGTGCCAGCAGCTTAACTGACAGTTTCGGCGGCTACACCTTC.

CDR3 loop: CASSLGTGWTDTQYF. The CDR3 DNA is TGTGCCAGCAGCCTAGGGACAGGCTGGACAGATACGCAGTATTTT. The gene calls are TRBV5-6 and TRBJ2-3; 8 bases agree with TRBD1. The CDR3 sequence is 15 residues long. V lost 4 bases and J lost 3; bases outside the gene matches: 7. The germline gives CDR1 SGHDT, CDR2 YYEEEE.

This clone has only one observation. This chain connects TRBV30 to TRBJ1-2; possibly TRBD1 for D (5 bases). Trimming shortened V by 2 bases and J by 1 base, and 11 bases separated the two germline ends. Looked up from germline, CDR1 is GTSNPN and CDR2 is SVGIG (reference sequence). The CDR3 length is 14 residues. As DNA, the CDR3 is TGTGCCTGGAGTAGGAGGGGCCTTAACTATGGCTACACCTTC. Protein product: CAWSRRGLNYGYTF.

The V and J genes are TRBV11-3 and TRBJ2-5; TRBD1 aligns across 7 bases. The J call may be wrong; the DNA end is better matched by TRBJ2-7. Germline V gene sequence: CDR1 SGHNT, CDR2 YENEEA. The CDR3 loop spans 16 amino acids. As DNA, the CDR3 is TGTGCCAGCAGCTCTGACCGACAGGGACCTGCCTACGAGCAGTACTTC. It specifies CASSSDRQGPAYEQYF.

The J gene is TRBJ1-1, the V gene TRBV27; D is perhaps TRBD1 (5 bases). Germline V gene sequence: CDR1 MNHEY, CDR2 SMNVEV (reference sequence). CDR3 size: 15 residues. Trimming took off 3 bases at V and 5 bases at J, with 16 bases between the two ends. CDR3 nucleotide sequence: TGTGCCAGCAGTTTTTTAAGGGGCATAAGGACTGAAGCTTTCTTT. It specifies CASSFLRGIRTEAFF.

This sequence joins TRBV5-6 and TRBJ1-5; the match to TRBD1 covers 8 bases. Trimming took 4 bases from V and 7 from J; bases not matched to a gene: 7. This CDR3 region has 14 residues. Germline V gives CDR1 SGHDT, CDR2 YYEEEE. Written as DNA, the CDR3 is TGTGCCAGCAGCCTCAGGGGGCCCCAGCAGCCCCAGCATTTT. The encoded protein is CASSLRGPQQPQHF.

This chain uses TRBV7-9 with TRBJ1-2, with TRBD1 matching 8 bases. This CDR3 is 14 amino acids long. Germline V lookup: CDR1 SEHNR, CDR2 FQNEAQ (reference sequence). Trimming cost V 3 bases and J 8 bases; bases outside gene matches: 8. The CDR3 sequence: CASSFDRGAGGYTF. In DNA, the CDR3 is TGTGCCAGCAGCTTTGACAGGGGCGCCGGAGGCTACACCTTC.

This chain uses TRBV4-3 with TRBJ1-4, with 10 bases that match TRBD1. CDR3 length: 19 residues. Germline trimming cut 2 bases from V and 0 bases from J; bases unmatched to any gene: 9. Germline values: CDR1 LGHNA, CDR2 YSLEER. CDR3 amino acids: CASSQRRWDRGTTNEKLFF. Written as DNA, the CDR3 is TGCGCCAGCAGCCAACGCCGGTGGGACAGGGGAACAACTAATGAAAAACTGTTTTTT.

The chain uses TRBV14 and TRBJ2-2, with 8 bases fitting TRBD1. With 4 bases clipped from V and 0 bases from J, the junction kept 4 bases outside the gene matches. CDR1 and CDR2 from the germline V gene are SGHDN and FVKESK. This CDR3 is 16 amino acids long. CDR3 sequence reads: CASSLWTGPNTGELFF. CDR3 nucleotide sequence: TGTGCCAGCAGCCTATGGACAGGGCCGAACACCGGGGAGCTGTTTTTT.

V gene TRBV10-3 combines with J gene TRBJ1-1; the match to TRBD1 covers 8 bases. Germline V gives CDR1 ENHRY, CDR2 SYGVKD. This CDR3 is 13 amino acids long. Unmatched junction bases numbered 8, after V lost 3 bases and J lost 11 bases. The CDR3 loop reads CAISEGQGISAFF. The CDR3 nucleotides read TGTGCCATCAGTGAAGGACAGGGCATCTCGGCTTTCTTT.

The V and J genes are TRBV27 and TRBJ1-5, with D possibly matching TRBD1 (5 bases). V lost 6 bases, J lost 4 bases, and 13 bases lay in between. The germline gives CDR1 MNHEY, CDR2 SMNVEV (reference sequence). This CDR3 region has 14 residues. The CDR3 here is CASSRTGGNQPQHF. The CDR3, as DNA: TGTGCCAGCAGCAGGACCGGGGGTAATCAGCCCCAGCATTTT.

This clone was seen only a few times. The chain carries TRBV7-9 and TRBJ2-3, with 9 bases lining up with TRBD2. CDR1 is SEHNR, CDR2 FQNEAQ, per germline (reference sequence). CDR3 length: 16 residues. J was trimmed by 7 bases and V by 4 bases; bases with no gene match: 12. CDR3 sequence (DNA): TGTGCCAGCAGCTCCGGGACTAGCAGAGTCCAGAATACGCAGTATTTT. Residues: CASSSGTSRVQNTQYF. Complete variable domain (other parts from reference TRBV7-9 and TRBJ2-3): DTGVSQNPRHKITKRGQNVTFRCDPISEHNRLYWYRQTLGQGPEFLTYFQNEAQLEKSRLLSDRFSAERPKGSFSTLEIQRTEQGDSAMYLCASSSGTSRVQNTQYFGPGTRLTVL.

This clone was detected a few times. The CDR3 here is CASSEGQGGYEQYF. CDR3 DNA sequence: TGTGCCAGCAGTGAGGGACAGGGAGGGTACGAGCAGTACTTC. The genes are TRBV6-1 and TRBJ2-7; 9 nucleotides agree with TRBD1. J lost 4 bases, V lost 3 bases, and 4 bases had no gene match. The CDR3 is 14 residues long. Germline CDR1 is MNHNS and CDR2 is SASEGT.

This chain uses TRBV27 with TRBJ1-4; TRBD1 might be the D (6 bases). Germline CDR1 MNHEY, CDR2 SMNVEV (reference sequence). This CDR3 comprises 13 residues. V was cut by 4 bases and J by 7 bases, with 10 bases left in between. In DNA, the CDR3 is TGTGCCAGCAGTTCCCACAGGGCTGAAAAACTGTTTTTT. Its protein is CASSSHRAEKLFF.

The CDR3 DNA is TGCGCCAGCTCCCTCGGTACTGAAGCTTTCTTT. This gives the protein CASSLGTEAFF. The chain combines TRBV5-1 with TRBJ1-1; D is unresolved. Germline CDR1 SGHRS, CDR2 YFSETQ. V lost 7 bases to trimming and J lost 5 bases, with 9 bases between them. This CDR3 is 11 amino acids long.